This T cell receptor beta chain came from a study of blood T cell repertoires in COVID-19. Background on the study: There were acute and convalescent COVID-19 samples, and they came from the United States, Italy and Spain. Sample material is recorded as cDNA or gDNA derived from T cells, B-cell-depleted T cells, or PBMCs.

The method was immunoSEQ multiplex PCR; TCRdb's version includes in-frame clones alone and lacks a portion of them. The sample gives about 380,000 clones, approximately 84% of which show up once; about 3% is in the top ten. Across about two dozen US areas, participants ranged in age from about 18 to 89 years. Cohorts were assigned according to the clinical history that participants reported. In germline, CDR1 is SGHRS, CDR2 YFSETQ. The CDR3 is made up of 15 amino acids. V shed 1 base and J 2 bases; nucleotides not matched to a gene: 5. The sample taken for sequencing was PBMCs or T cells enriched from blood (not recorded which). This TCR came from a woman aged 30 to 39 who had recovered from COVID-19. The chain recombines TRBV5-1 with TRBJ2-5, with 7 bases matching TRBD2. The CDR3 sequence is CASSLFSGIQETQYF. The DNA of the CDR3 is TGCGCCAGCAGCTTGTTCAGCGGGATACAAGAGACCCAGTACTTC.